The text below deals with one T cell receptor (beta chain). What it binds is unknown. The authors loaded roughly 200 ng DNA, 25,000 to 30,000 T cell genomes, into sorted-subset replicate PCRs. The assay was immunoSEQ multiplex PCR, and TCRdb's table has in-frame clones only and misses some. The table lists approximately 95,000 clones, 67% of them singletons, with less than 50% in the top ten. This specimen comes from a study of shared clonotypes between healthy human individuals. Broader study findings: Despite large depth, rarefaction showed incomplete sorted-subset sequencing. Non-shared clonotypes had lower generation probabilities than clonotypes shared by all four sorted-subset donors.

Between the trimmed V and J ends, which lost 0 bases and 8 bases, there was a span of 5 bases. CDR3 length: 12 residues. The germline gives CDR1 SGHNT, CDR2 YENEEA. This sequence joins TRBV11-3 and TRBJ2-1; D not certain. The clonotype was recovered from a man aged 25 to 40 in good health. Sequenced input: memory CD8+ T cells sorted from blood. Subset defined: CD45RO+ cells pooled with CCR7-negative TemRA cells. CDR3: CASSLESHEQFF. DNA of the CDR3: TGTGCCAGCAGCTTAGAGAGTCATGAGCAGTTCTTC.